This TCR beta chain was captured in a study of T cell clonality in common variable immunodeficiency. This clone was detected many times. Its antigen is as yet unknown. The DNA ends 3 residues before the CDR3 does, and the rest of the CDR3 is filled in from the germline J gene. V gave up 8 bases and J gave up 8 bases; unmatched junction bases: 13. The CDR3 consists of 14 residues. The germline gives CDR1 DFQATT, CDR2 SNEGSKA (reference sequence). The data were produced by immunoSEQ multiplex PCR, yet TCRdb's version contains in-frame clones alone and is incomplete. This repertoire holds roughly 42,000 clones, and none appear only once. Overall study findings and caveats: Links between repertoire features and CVID complications were heterogeneity-limited. Shared TCRbeta clones were fewer between CVID subjects than controls. Common variable immunodeficiency TCR beta sequences reportedly had fewer deletions and N-nucleotide insertions. CVID subjects showed higher TCRbeta clonality than healthy controls.

This TCR came from a person aged 18 to 75 in good health. Sample: peripheral blood mononuclear cells. The V gene is TRBV20-1, the J gene TRBJ2-1, with 9 bases fitting TRBD2. The chain's CDR3 is CSSTGTSSGHEQFF. The DNA read from the CDR3 is TGCAGTTCCACCGGGACTAGCAGTGGACATGAG.